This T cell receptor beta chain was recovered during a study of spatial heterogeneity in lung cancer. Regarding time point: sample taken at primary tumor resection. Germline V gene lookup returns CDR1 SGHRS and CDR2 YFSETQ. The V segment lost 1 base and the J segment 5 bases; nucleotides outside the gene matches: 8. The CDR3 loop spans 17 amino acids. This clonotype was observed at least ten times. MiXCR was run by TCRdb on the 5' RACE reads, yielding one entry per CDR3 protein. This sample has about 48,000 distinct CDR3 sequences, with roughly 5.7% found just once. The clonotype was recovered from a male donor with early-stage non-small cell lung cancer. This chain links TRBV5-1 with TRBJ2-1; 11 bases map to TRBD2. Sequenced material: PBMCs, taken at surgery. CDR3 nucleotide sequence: TGCGCCAGCAGCTTGCAACTAGCGGGAGCAACCCACAATGAGCAGTTCTTC. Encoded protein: CASSLQLAGATHNEQFF.